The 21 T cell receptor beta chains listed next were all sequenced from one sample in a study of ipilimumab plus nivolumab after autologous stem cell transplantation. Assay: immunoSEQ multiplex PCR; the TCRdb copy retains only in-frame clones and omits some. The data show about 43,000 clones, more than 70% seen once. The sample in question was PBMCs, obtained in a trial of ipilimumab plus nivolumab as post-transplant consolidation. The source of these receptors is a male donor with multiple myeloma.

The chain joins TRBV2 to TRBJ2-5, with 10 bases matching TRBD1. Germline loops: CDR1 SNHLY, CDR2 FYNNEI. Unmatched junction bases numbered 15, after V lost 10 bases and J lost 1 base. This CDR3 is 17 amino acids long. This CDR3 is CAIVPGTGALIQETQYF. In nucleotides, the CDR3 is TGTGCCATCGTGCCCGGGACAGGGGCCCTTATCCAAGAGACCCAGTACTTC.

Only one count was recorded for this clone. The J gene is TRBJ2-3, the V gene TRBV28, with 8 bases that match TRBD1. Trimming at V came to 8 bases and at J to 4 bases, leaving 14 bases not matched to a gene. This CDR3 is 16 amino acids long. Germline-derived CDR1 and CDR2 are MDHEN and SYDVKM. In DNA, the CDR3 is TGTGCCAGCCCGCCTCGTGGACAGGGTTTGCCAGATACGCAGTATTTT. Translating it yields CASPPRGQGLPDTQYF.

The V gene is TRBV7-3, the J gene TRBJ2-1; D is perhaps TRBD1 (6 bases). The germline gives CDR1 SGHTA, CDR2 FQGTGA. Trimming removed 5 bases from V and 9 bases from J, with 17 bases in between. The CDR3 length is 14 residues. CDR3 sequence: CASSLDSLLGEQFF. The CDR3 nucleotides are TGTGCCAGCAGCCTGGACAGCCTGTTAGGTGAGCAGTTCTTC.

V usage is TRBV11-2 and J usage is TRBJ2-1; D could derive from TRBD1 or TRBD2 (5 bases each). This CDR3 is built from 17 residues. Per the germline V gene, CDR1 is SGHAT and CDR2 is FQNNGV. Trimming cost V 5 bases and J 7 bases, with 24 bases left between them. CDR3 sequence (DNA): TGTGCCAGCAGCCCTGCTTCCGCGCGGCCCGGGGCTAATGAGCAGTTCTTC. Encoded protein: CASSPASARPGANEQFF.

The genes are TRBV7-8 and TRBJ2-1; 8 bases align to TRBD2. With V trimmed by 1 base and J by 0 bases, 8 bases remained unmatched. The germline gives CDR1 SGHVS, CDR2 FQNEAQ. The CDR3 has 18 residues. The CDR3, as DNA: TGTGCCAGCAGCTTAGGCGGGGCGGGGGGTAGCTCCTACAATGAGCAGTTCTTC. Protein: CASSLGGAGGSSYNEQFF.

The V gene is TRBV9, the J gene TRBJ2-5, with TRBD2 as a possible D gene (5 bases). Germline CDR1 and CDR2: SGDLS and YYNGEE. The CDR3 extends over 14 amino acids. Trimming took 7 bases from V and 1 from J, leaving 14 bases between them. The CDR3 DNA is TGTGCCAGCGGCCGGGGTACCACCCAAGAGACCCAGTACTTC. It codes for CASGRGTTQETQYF.

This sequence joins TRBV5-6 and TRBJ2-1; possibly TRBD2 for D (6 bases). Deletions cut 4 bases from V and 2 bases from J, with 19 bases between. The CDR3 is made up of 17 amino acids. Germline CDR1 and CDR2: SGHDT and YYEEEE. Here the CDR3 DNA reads TGTGCCAGCAGCCGCCCCCCCGGGGGAGGTGCCTACAATGAGCAGTTCTTC. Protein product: CASSRPPGGGAYNEQFF.

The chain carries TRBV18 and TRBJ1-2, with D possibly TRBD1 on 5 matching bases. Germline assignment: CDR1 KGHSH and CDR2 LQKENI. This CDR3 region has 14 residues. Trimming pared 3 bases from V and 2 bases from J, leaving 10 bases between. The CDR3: CASSPRDGNYGYTF. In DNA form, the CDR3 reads TGTGCCAGCTCACCTCGGGACGGAAACTATGGCTACACCTTC. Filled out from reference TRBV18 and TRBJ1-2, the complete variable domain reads NAGVMQNPRHLVRRRGQEARLRCSPMKGHSHVYWYRQLPEEGLKFMVYLQKENIIDESGMPKERFSAEFPKEGPSILRIQQVVRGDSAAYFCASSPRDGNYGYTFGSGTRLTVV.

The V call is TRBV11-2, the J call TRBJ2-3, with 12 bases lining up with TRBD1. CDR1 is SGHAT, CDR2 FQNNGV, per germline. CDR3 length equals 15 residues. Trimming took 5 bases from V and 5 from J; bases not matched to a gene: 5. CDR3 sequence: CASSQGQGAIDTQYF. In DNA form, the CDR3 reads TGTGCCAGCAGCCAGGGACAGGGGGCTATAGATACGCAGTATTTT. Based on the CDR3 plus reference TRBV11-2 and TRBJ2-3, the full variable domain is EAGVAQSPRYKIIEKRQSVAFWCNPISGHATLYWYQQILGQGPKLLIQFQNNGVVDDSQLPKDRFSAERLKGVDSTLKIQPAKLEDSAVYLCASSQGQGAIDTQYFGPGTRLTVL.

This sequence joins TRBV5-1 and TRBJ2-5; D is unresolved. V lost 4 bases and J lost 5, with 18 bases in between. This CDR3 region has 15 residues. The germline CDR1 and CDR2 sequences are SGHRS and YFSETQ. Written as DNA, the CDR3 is TGCGCCAGCAGCCCGGGCAGGCGTGTTTGGGAGACCCAGTACTTC. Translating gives CASSPGRRVWETQYF.

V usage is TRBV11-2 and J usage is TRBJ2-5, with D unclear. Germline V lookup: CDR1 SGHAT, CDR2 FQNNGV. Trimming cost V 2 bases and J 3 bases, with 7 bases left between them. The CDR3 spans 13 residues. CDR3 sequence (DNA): TGTGCCAGCAGCTTAATCCGGAAAGAGACCCAGTACTTC. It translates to CASSLIRKETQYF.

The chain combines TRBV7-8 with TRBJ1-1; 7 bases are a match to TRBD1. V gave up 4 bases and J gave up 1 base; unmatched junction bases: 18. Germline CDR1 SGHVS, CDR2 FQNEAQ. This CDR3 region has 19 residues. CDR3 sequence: CASSSRVRDSRGENTEAFF. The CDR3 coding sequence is TGTGCCAGCAGCTCCCGGGTGCGGGACAGCCGGGGAGAGAACACTGAAGCTTTCTTT.

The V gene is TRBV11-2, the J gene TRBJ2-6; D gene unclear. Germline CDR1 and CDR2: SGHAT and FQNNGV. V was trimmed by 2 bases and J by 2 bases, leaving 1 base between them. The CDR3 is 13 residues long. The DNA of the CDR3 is TGTGCCAGCAGCTTAACTGGGGCCAACGTCCTGACTTTC. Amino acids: CASSLTGANVLTF.

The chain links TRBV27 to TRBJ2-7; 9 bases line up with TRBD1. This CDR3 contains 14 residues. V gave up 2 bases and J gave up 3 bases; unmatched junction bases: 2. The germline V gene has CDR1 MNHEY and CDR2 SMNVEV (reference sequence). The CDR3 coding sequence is TGTGCCAGCAGTTTAGGGACAGGGAACTACGAGCAGTACTTC. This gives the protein CASSLGTGNYEQYF.

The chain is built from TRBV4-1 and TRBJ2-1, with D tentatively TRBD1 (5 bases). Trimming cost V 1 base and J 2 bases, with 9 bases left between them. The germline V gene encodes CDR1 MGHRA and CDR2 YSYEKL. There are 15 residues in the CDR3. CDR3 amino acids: CASSQGGLTYNEQFF. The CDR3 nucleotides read TGCGCCAGCAGCCAAGGGGGCCTAACCTACAATGAGCAGTTCTTC.

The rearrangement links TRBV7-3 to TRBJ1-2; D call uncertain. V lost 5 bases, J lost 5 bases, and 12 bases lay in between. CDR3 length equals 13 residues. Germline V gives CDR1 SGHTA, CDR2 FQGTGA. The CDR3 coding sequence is TGTGCCAGCAGCCCTGGGTCCAATTATGGCTACACCTTC. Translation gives CASSPGSNYGYTF.

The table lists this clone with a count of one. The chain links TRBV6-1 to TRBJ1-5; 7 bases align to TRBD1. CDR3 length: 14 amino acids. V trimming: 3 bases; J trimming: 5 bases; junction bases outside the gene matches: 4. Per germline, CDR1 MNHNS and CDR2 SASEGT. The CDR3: CASSDGQVYQPQHF. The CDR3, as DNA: TGTGCCAGCAGTGACGGACAGGTTTATCAGCCCCAGCATTTT.

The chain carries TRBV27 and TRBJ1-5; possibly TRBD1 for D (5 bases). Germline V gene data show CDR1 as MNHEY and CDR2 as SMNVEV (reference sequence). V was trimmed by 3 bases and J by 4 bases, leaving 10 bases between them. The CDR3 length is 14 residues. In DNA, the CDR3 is TGTGCCAGCAGTTTCTCAGGGTTAAATCAGCCCCAGCATTTT. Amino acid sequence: CASSFSGLNQPQHF.

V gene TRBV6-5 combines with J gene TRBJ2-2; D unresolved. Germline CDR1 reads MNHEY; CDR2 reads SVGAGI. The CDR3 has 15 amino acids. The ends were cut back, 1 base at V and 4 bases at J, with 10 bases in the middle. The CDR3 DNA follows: TGTGCCAGCAGTTACTTTCCCCCTAGCACCGGGGAGCTGTTTTTT. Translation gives CASSYFPPSTGELFF.

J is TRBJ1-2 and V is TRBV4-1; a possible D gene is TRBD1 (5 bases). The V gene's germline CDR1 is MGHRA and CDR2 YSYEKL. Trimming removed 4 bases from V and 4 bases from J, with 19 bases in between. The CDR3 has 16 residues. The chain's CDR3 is CASSRTETGLSYGYTF. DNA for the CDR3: TGCGCCAGCAGCCGGACTGAAACGGGACTAAGCTATGGCTACACCTTC.

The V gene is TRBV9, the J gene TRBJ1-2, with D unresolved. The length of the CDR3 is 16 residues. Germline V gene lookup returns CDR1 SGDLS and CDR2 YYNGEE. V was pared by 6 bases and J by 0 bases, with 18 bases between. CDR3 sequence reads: CASNIAANTPNYGYTF. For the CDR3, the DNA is TGTGCCAGCAACATAGCGGCAAACACTCCTAACTATGGCTACACCTTC.